The T cell receptor beta chain under discussion was sequenced for a study of blood T cell repertoires in COVID-19. Generated by immunoSEQ multiplex PCR, the TCRdb table keeps only in-frame clones and is missing some. The table has more than 110,000 clones, about 87% seen once. The germline V gene encodes CDR1 MNHEY and CDR2 SMNVEV (reference sequence). V was clipped by 9 bases and J by 7 bases; unmatched bases: 11. This CDR3 comprises 14 residues. This TCR was sampled from a human donor in a cohort sampled during active COVID-19. This chain connects TRBV27 to TRBJ2-1; TRBD1 aligns across 8 bases. The sequencing input was peripheral blood. In DNA, the CDR3 is TGTGCCAGTTCCGACAGGGGCCCCTTGAATGAGCAGTTCTTC. This gives the protein CASSDRGPLNEQFF.